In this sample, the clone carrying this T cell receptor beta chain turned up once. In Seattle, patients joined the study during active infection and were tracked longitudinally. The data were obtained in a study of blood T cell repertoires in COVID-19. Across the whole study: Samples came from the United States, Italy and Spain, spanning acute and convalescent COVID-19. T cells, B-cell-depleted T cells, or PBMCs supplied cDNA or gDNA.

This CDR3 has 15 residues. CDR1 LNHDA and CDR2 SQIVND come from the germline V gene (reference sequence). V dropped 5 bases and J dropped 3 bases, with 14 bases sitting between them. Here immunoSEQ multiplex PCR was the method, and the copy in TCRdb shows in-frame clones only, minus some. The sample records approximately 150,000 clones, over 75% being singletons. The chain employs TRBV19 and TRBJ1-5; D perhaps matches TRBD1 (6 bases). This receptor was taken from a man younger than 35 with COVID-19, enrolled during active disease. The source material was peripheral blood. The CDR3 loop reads CASSFWTATNQPQHF. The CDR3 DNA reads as TGTGCCAGTAGTTTCTGGACAGCCACCAATCAGCCCCAGCATTTT.